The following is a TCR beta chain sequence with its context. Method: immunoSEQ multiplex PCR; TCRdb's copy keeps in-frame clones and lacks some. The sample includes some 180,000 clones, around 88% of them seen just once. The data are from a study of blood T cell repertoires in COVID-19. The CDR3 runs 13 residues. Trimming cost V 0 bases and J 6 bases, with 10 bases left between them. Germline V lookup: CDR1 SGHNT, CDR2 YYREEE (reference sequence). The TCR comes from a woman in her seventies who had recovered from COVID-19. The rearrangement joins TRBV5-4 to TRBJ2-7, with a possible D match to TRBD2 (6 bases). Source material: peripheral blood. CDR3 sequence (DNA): TGTGCCAGCAGCTTGGTTGGGAGGTCCGAGCAGTACTTC. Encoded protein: CASSLVGRSEQYF.